Listed below are T cell receptor beta chains from one sample, sequenced in a study of T cell responses to AZD1222 COVID-19 vaccine. TCRdb keeps only in-frame clones here, not all; method: immunoSEQ multiplex PCR. Here the sample spans about 110,000 clones, over 85% being singletons. The sample in question was peripheral blood, obtained on day 0 of MenACWY control vaccination. The receptor set was obtained from an adult in good health. The CDR3 runs from the conserved cysteine through the conserved F or W. The D gene is left open where the match is weak. Size tells how often a clone was seen (once, few, many) or the class of an expanded clone, and some rows leave it out.

>.|TRBV27|TRBJ1-5|.
CASSWGGNQPQHF
TGTGCCAGCAGTTGGGGAGGCAATCAGCCCCAGCATTTT
>.|TRBV12-3/TRBV12-4|TRBJ1-1|.
CASSAIRGSEAFF
TGTGCCAGCAGTGCTATTAGGGGTTCTGAAGCTTTCTTT
>.|TRBV3-1/TRBV3-2|TRBJ2-2|.
CASSQDGSDTPTGELFF
TGTGCCAGCAGCCAAGATGGGTCTGATACACCCACCGGGGAGCTGTTTTTT
>.|TRBV6-4|TRBJ2-3|TRBD2
CASSASGGATDTQYF
TGTGCCAGCAGTGCTAGCGGGGGGGCCACAGATACGCAGTATTTT
>.|TRBV12-3/TRBV12-4|TRBJ1-1|.
CASSLEGTEAFF
TGTGCCAGCAGTTTAGAGGGGACTGAAGCTTTCTTT
>.|TRBV10-2|TRBJ1-6|.
CASRQGDSPLHF
TGCGCCAGCAGACAAGGGGATTCACCCCTCCACTTT
>.|TRBV6-5|TRBJ1-1|.
CASSLGFSEAFF
TGTGCCAGCAGTCTTGGGTTTTCTGAAGCTTTCTTT
>.|TRBV27|TRBJ1-1|.
CASQTPLDSRAFF
TGTGCCAGCCAAACCCCCCTGGACAGTAGGGCTTTCTTT
>.|TRBV19|TRBJ2-3|TRBD1
CASRTGDSRDTQYF
TGTGCCAGTAGGACAGGGGACAGCAGAGATACGCAGTATTTT
>once|TRBV7-8|TRBJ1-5|.
CASSTSRTFVNQPQHF
TGTGCCAGCAGCACCTCACGGACATTTGTCAATCAGCCCCAGCATTTT
>.|TRBV7-2|TRBJ1-5|TRBD1
CASSLGWGQGSDQPQHF
TGTGCCAGCAGCTTAGGATGGGGACAGGGTTCTGATCAGCCCCAGCATTTT
>.|TRBV11-2|TRBJ1-1|.
CASSLDYSGGTEAFF
TGTGCCAGCAGCTTAGATTATTCAGGAGGAACTGAAGCTTTCTTT
>once|TRBV10-2|TRBJ2-5|.
CASSESSQGNQYF
TGCGCCAGCAGTGAGTCGTCCCAGGGGAACCAGTACTTC
>.|TRBV19|TRBJ1-2|TRBD1
CASSIAQGDISPNSLYGYTF
TGTGCCAGTAGTATAGCGCAGGGGGACATCTCCCCGAACTCCTTATATGGCTACACCTTC
>.|TRBV7-2|TRBJ2-1|TRBD2
CASRTGGTSGDHNEQFF
TGTGCCAGCAGAACGGGGGGGACTAGCGGGGACCACAATGAGCAGTTCTTC
>.|TRBV11-1|TRBJ2-7|.
CASSLNSGSYEQYF
TGTGCCAGCAGCTTAAACTCTGGTTCCTACGAGCAGTACTTC
>once|TRBV5-5|TRBJ2-2|.
CASSFSITGNTGELFF
TGTGCCAGCAGCTTCTCAATCACAGGGAATACCGGGGAGCTGTTTTTT
>.|TRBV19|TRBJ1-5|.
CASSYQGDQPQHF
TGTGCCAGTAGTTACCAGGGTGACCAGCCCCAGCATTTT
>.|TRBV6-2/TRBV6-3|TRBJ1-5|TRBD1
CASSPGTGWHQPQHF
TGTGCCAGCAGTCCCGGGACAGGGTGGCATCAGCCCCAGCATTTT
>.|TRBV28|TRBJ1-5|.
CASSEGGDSNQPQHF
TGTGCCAGCAGTGAGGGTGGAGATAGCAATCAGCCCCAGCATTTT
>.|TRBV5-1|TRBJ2-3|TRBD2
CASSLLAGGDTDTQYF
TGCGCCAGCAGCCTACTCGCGGGGGGGGACACAGATACGCAGTATTTT
>few|TRBV15|TRBJ1-1|.
CATSAGRSNTEAFF
TGTGCCACCAGCGCGGGACGGTCGAACACTGAAGCTTTCTTT
>.|TRBV6-5|TRBJ1-2|TRBD1
CASRGQGGYGYTF
TGTGCCAGCAGGGGACAGGGTGGGTATGGCTACACCTTC
>.|TRBV6-5|TRBJ1-4|.
CASSYSEAYNEKLFF
TGTGCCAGCAGTTACTCGGAGGCTTACAATGAAAAACTGTTTTTT
>.|TRBV7-9|TRBJ1-1|TRBD1
CASSPGQGIGVAEAFF
TGTGCCAGCAGCCCCGGACAGGGGATCGGGGTCGCTGAAGCTTTCTTT
>.|TRBV5-6|TRBJ1-5|.
CASSRLEDSNQPQHF
TGTGCCAGCAGCCGCCTGGAGGATAGCAATCAGCCCCAGCATTTT
>.|TRBV18|TRBJ2-7|.
CASSPAEGSVNEQYF
TGTGCCAGCTCACCAGCGGAGGGGAGTGTGAACGAGCAGTACTTC
>.|TRBV27|TRBJ1-2|.
CASSPLGGDYGYTF
TGTGCCAGCTCCCCCTTGGGGGGCGACTATGGCTACACCTTC
>.|TRBV30|TRBJ1-1|.
CAWNPGGQIEAFF
TGTGCCTGGAACCCTGGGGGGCAGATTGAAGCTTTCTTT
>.|TRBV7-9|TRBJ2-7|.
CASSTGGSSSYEQYF
TGTGCCAGCAGCACCGGGGGCTCCAGCTCCTACGAGCAGTACTTC
>.|TRBV11-2|TRBJ2-3|TRBD2
CASSWGGLNTDTQYF
TGTGCCAGCAGTTGGGGGGGACTCAACACAGATACGCAGTATTTT
>.|TRBV5-1|TRBJ2-7|.
CASSLTPLGDEQYF
TGCGCCAGCAGCTTAACCCCGCTCGGCGACGAGCAGTACTTC
>.|TRBV7-2|TRBJ1-1|.
CASSSYLNTEAFF
TGTGCCAGCAGCTCTTACTTGAACACTGAAGCTTTCTTT
>.|TRBV7-8|TRBJ2-3|.
CASSANDSPTDTQYF
TGTGCCAGCAGCGCCAATGACAGCCCTACAGATACGCAGTATTTT
>.|TRBV5-1|TRBJ2-4|.
CASSSLTGRARGIQYF
TGCGCCAGCAGCTCGCTTACCGGTCGGGCACGGGGCATTCAGTACTTC
>.|TRBV24-1|TRBJ1-2|TRBD1
CATSETGAGYTF
TGTGCCACCAGTGAAACAGGGGCTGGCTACACCTTC
>.|TRBV7-9|TRBJ2-1|TRBD1
CASSPSGTGNEQFF
TGTGCCAGCAGCCCCTCCGGGACAGGGAATGAGCAGTTCTTC